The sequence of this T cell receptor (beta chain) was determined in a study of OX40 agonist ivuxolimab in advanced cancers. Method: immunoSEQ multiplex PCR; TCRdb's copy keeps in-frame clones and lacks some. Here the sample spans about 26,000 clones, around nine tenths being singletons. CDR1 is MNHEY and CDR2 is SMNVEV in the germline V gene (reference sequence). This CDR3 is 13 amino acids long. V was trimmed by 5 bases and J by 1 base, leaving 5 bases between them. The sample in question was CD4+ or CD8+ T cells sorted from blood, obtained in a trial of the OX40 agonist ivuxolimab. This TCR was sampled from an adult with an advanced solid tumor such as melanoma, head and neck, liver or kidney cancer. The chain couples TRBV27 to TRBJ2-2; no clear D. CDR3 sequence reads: CASSQMNTGELFF. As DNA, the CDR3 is TGTGCCAGCAGTCAGATGAACACCGGGGAGCTGTTTTTT.